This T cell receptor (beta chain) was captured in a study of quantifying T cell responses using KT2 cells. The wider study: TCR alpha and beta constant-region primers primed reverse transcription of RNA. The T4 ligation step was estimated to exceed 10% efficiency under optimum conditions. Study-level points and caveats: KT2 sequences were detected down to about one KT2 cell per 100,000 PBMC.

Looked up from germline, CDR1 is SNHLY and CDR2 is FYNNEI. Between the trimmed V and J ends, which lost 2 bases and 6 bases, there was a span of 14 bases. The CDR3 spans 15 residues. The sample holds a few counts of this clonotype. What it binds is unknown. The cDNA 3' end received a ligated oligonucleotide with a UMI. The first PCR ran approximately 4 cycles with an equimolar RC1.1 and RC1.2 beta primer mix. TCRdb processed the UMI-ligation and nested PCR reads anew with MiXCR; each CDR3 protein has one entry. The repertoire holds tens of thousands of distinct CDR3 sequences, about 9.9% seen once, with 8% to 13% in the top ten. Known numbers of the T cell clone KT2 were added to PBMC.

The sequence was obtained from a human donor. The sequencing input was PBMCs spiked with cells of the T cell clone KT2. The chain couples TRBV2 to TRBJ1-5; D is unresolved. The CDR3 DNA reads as TGTGCCAGCAGTGAACTTGAAGGGAAGGGTCAGCCCCAGCATTTT. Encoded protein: CASSELEGKGQPQHF.